This TCR beta chain was recorded in a study of human T cells and chemical hapten exposure. Whole-study context: Patch tests put 0.01% DPC on the upper back, and the results were checked at 6 days.

The library gave individual cDNA molecules unique molecular identifiers. Authors' data handling: Sampled TCR counts reached a median of roughly 98,000 per sample, with values ranging from 23,224 to 690,600. TCRdb re-derived calls from the RACE reads in MiXCR, one entry per CDR3 protein. The V and J calls shown here were made by TCRdb, not taken from the authors' results. In the table there are approximately 80,000 distinct CDR3 sequences, roughly a tenth of which are singletons. CDR3 length: 13 residues. V was clipped by 5 bases and J by 10 bases, with 14 bases between them. The germline CDR1 and CDR2 sequences are SGHTA and FQGNSA. Time point in this sample: patch test 1, 2 weeks after DPC sensitization. Treatment noted: therapeutic diphenylcyclopropenone sensitization with weekly scalp DPC. Extraction yielded total RNA from whole blood (unfractionated). In its sample, this clonotype was seen many times.

This TCR came from a woman aged 50 to 65 with alopecia areata. Some clones in this sample may be carry-over from other donors' samples. The chain uses TRBV7-2 and TRBJ2-2; tentatively, D is TRBD1 or TRBD2 (6 bases each). Specimen: whole blood, collected in connection with sensitization to the hapten diphenylcyclopropenone (DPC). CDR3 in amino acids: CASSRGTQQELFF. The CDR3 bases are TGTGCCAGCAGCAGGGGGACTCAACAGGAGCTGTTTTTT.